This T cell receptor beta chain was sequenced in a study of preoperative IRX-2 immunotherapy in early breast cancer. Germline loops: CDR1 MNHGY, CDR2 SAAAGT. This CDR3 has 15 residues. V was clipped by 2 bases and J by 12 bases, with 22 bases between them. Sample treatment: preoperative locoregional IRX-2 cytokine immunotherapy. Preoperative locoregional IRX-2 cytokine immunotherapy was tested in the phase Ib source study. Assay: immunoSEQ multiplex PCR; the TCRdb copy retains only in-frame clones and omits some. The table includes 2,700 or so clones, around three quarters detected once. The V call is TRBV6-8, the J call TRBJ1-1; D is unclear. Sequences were derived from tumor tissue, sampled after IRX-2 immunotherapy. The TCR comes from a human donor with breast cancer. This CDR3 reads CASSYLYRSGVNTFF. As DNA, the CDR3 is TGTGCCAGCAGTTACCTCTATCGGTCCGGGGTAAATACTTTCTTT.